Below, 24 T cell receptor beta chains from the same sample are listed, as sequenced in a study of shared clonotypes between healthy human individuals. TCRdb's table, derived via immunoSEQ multiplex PCR, lists solely in-frame clones and lacks some. In the table there are 2 million to 2.5 million clones, almost 96% of which are singletons. Sample: naive CD4+ T cells sorted from blood. Specified subset: CD45RA+ positively selected. These receptors all come from a young man in good health.

The chain employs TRBV11-2 and TRBJ2-7; 11 positions match TRBD2. From germline, CDR1 is SGHAT and CDR2 FQNNGV. Germline trimming cut 0 bases from V and 3 bases from J; bases unmatched to any gene: 7. CDR3 size: 17 residues. The CDR3 is CASSLDSGGAFLYEQYF. The CDR3 DNA reads TGTGCCAGCAGCTTAGATAGCGGGGGGGCCTTCCTCTACGAGCAGTACTTC.

This sequence joins TRBV11-2 and TRBJ2-7, with D perhaps TRBD1 or TRBD2 (5 bases each). V dropped 2 bases and J dropped 3 bases, with 14 bases sitting between them. The CDR3 runs to 15 residues. Germline CDR1 and CDR2: SGHAT and FQNNGV. Written as DNA, the CDR3 is TGTGCCAGCAGCTTACCCCGGGGCAACGTCTACGAGCAGTACTTC. Protein product: CASSLPRGNVYEQYF. Together with reference TRBV11-2 and TRBJ2-7, the CDR3 gives the full variable domain: EAGVAQSPRYKIIEKRQSVAFWCNPISGHATLYWYQQILGQGPKLLIQFQNNGVVDDSQLPKDRFSAERLKGVDSTLKIQPAKLEDSAVYLCASSLPRGNVYEQYFGPGTRLTVT.

The genes are TRBV2 and TRBJ2-2; 7 bases are a match to TRBD2. With V trimmed by 7 bases and J by 4 bases, 9 bases remained unmatched. There are 15 residues in the CDR3. CDR1 is SNHLY and CDR2 is FYNNEI in the germline V gene. CDR3 bases: TGTGCCAGCACCCAAGAGCGGGGTGCCACCGGGGAGCTGTTTTTT. Translating gives CASTQERGATGELFF.

This clone was recorded once. The J gene is TRBJ2-3, the V gene TRBV23-1; tentatively, D is TRBD2 (6 bases). TRBV23-1 has ORF status, its function being uncertain. The CDR3 sequence is 15 residues long. The V and J ends lost 3 bases and 1 base respectively, with 11 bases between them. CDR3 DNA sequence: TGCGCCAGCAGTCACCCGACTAGGGGCACAGATACGCAGTATTTT. This encodes CASSHPTRGTDTQYF.

This clone was observed once. The chain links TRBV10-3 to TRBJ1-1, with 11 bases aligning to TRBD1. CDR3 size: 16 residues. CDR1 and CDR2 from the germline V gene are ENHRY and SYGVKD. The trim removed 0 bases at V and 1 base at J, leaving 1 base unmatched. Written as DNA, the CDR3 is TGTGCCATCAGTGAGTCGGGGACAGGGGGGAACACTGAAGCTTTCTTT. Protein: CAISESGTGGNTEAFF.

The V call is TRBV5-1, the J call TRBJ1-2, with 10 bases matching TRBD1. Germline V lookup: CDR1 SGHRS, CDR2 YFSETQ. The CDR3 is 14 residues long. The V segment lost 5 bases and the J segment 3 bases; nucleotides outside the gene matches: 4. CDR3 DNA sequence: TGCGCCAGCAGTCAGACAGGGGGCGACTATGGCTACACCTTC. Its protein product is CASSQTGGDYGYTF. The entire variable domain, with the rest obtained from reference TRBV5-1 and TRBJ1-2, is as follows: KAGVTQTPRYLIKTRGQQVTLSCSPISGHRSVSWYQQTPGQGLQFLFEYFSETQRNKGNFPGRFSGRQFSNSRSEMNVSTLELGDSALYLCASSQTGGDYGYTFGSGTRLTVV.

The chain uses TRBV25-1 and TRBJ2-4; no clear D gene. V was clipped by 3 bases and J by 7 bases, with 7 bases between them. Looked up from germline, CDR1 is MGHDK and CDR2 is SYGVNS. The CDR3 consists of 12 residues. This CDR3 reads CASSDNGNIQYF. In nucleotides, the CDR3 is TGTGCCAGCAGTGATAACGGGAACATTCAGTACTTC.

V and J are TRBV19 and TRBJ2-7; D is perhaps TRBD2 (5 bases). The V end lost 5 bases, the J end lost 7 bases, and 18 bases lay between the germline ends. Germline V CDR1 and CDR2: LNHDA, SQIVND (reference sequence). The length of the CDR3 is 14 residues. This chain's CDR3 is CASSPLANTGEQYF. The CDR3 nucleotides read TGTGCCAGTAGTCCGCTGGCCAACACGGGGGAGCAGTACTTC.

The chain carries TRBV19 and TRBJ1-1; no definite D call. The V gene lost 4 bases and the J gene lost 0 bases, with 12 bases spanning the gap. Germline V gene sequence: CDR1 LNHDA, CDR2 SQIVND (reference sequence). The CDR3 is made up of 15 amino acids. The CDR3, as DNA: TGTGCCAGTAGTACGTCGACTCCTTTGAACACTGAAGCTTTCTTT. This encodes CASSTSTPLNTEAFF.

This rearrangement joins TRBV7-2 to TRBJ2-5; D perhaps matches TRBD1 (6 bases). The V gene lost 5 bases and the J gene lost 1 base, with 17 bases spanning the gap. Germline assignment: CDR1 SGHTA and CDR2 FQGNSA. There are 16 residues in the CDR3. The CDR3 region is CASSQMGARTQETQYF. CDR3 nucleotides: TGTGCCAGCAGCCAGATGGGGGCCAGAACCCAAGAGACCCAGTACTTC.

For this clone: Other DNA sequences in the same sample also yield this CDR3. V gene TRBV7-3 combines with J gene TRBJ2-2, with 8 positions matching TRBD1. The CDR3 has 15 amino acids. The trim removed 4 bases at V and 2 bases at J, leaving 3 bases unmatched. Germline CDR1 and CDR2: SGHTA and FQGTGA. This chain's CDR3 is CASSSGQGNTGELFF. CDR3 nucleotides: TGTGCCAGCAGCTCCGGACAGGGTAACACCGGGGAGCTGTTTTTT.

The chain uses TRBV9 and TRBJ2-5, with D possibly being TRBD1 or TRBD2 (5 bases each). CDR1 and CDR2 from the germline V gene are SGDLS and YYNGEE. Trimming took off 0 bases at V and 4 bases at J, with 13 bases between the two ends. The CDR3 runs to 15 residues. For the CDR3, the DNA is TGTGCCAGCAGCGTAGATGACGGGGCTGGAGAGACCCAGTACTTC. It translates to CASSVDDGAGETQYF.

CDR3 sequence (DNA): TGTGCCAGTACAGACGACTCTGGGGCCAACGTCCTGACTTTC. This codes for CASTDDSGANVLTF. The chain has TRBV19 and TRBJ2-6, with D unclear. The ends were cut back, 7 bases at V and 0 bases at J, with 7 bases in the middle. The CDR3 extends over 14 amino acids. Germline assignment: CDR1 LNHDA and CDR2 SQIVND (reference sequence).

The chain carries TRBV7-6 and TRBJ1-4, with D possibly TRBD1 on 6 matching bases. Trimming stripped 1 base from V and 8 bases from J, with 11 bases between. CDR3 length equals 14 residues. Germline V lookup: CDR1 SGHVS, CDR2 FNYEAQ. The CDR3 region is CASSLGRGGEKLFF. The DNA of the CDR3 is TGTGCCAGCAGCTTAGGCAGGGGAGGGGAAAAACTGTTTTTT.

V and J are TRBV7-2 and TRBJ1-5; TRBD1 might be the D (5 bases). The V gene lost 4 bases and the J gene lost 0 bases, with 19 bases spanning the gap. The CDR3 length is 18 residues. The germline CDR1 and CDR2 sequences are SGHTA and FQGNSA. As DNA, the CDR3 is TGTGCCAGCAGCTCCCCCCAGGCAGGGACCGGTAGCAATCAGCCCCAGCATTTT. Its translation: CASSSPQAGTGSNQPQHF.

The chain recombines TRBV7-2 with TRBJ2-3, with D perhaps TRBD1 (5 bases). V was cut by 0 bases and J by 0 bases, with 7 bases left in between. The germline gives CDR1 SGHTA, CDR2 FQGNSA. There are 15 residues in the CDR3. CDR3 nucleotides: TGTGCCAGCAGCTTAGCGCAGGGTAGCACAGATACGCAGTATTTT. Its translation is CASSLAQGSTDTQYF. The full variable domain, with the rest looked up from reference TRBV7-2 and TRBJ2-3, is GAGVSQSPSNKVTEKGKDVELRCDPISGHTALYWYRQSLGQGLEFLIYFQGNSAPDKSGLPSDRFSAERTGGSVSTLTIQRTQQEDSAVYLCASSLAQGSTDTQYFGPGTRLTVL.

This clone was recorded once. The rearrangement links TRBV9 to TRBJ2-2; D is perhaps TRBD1 or TRBD2 (5 bases each). This CDR3 is built from 16 residues. The germline CDR1 and CDR2 sequences are SGDLS and YYNGEE. V gave up 0 bases and J gave up 4 bases, with 13 bases separating them. The CDR3 reads CASSVEGTFITGELFF. In nucleotides, the CDR3 is TGTGCCAGCAGCGTAGAGGGGACCTTTATCACCGGGGAGCTGTTTTTT.

The chain couples TRBV2 to TRBJ1-3, with 7 bases matching TRBD1. Germline loops: CDR1 SNHLY, CDR2 FYNNEI. CDR3 size: 15 residues. The V segment lost 2 bases and the J segment 1 base; nucleotides outside the gene matches: 2. The CDR3 DNA reads as TGTGCCAGCAGTGAAAGGGGGCTTTCTGGAAACACCATATATTTT. Translating gives CASSERGLSGNTIYF. Full variable domain (rest looked up from reference TRBV2 and TRBJ1-3): EPEVTQTPSHQVTQMGQEVILRCVPISNHLYFYWYRQILGQKVEFLVSFYNNEISEKSEIFDDQFSVERPDGSNFTLKIRSTKLEDSAMYFCASSERGLSGNTIYFGEGSWLTVV.

The CDR3 coding sequence is TGCGCCAGCAGCTTGGATCCGTGGGTTCTCAATGAGCAGTTCTTC. Protein sequence: CASSLDPWVLNEQFF. The chain recombines TRBV5-1 with TRBJ2-1; unclear D gene. The V end lost 0 bases, the J end lost 6 bases, and 13 bases lay between the germline ends. Germline assignment: CDR1 SGHRS and CDR2 YFSETQ. The CDR3 contains 15 residues.

The chain couples TRBV9 to TRBJ2-2, with D perhaps being TRBD1 or TRBD2 (5 bases each). CDR1 SGDLS and CDR2 YYNGEE come from the germline V gene. V was clipped by 4 bases and J by 9 bases, with 16 bases between them. The CDR3 totals 14 residues. CDR3 sequence: CASSLTRGSRELFF. CDR3 DNA: TGTGCCAGCAGCCTCACACGGGGCTCCCGGGAGCTGTTTTTT.

The chain joins TRBV6-5 to TRBJ1-1; perhaps TRBD1 as D (5 bases). The germline CDR1 and CDR2 sequences are MNHEY and SVGAGI. V was trimmed by 6 bases and J by 5 bases, leaving 19 bases between them. This CDR3 has 15 residues. The CDR3 bases are TGTGCCAGCAGGGAATACCGGGACCCCTCTACTGAAGCTTTCTTT. Protein product: CASREYRDPSTEAFF.

This clone was detected only once. The chain carries TRBV9 and TRBJ1-2; D remains unclear. CDR3 length: 15 residues. Trimming pared 0 bases from V and 4 bases from J, leaving 13 bases between. The germline V gene has CDR1 SGDLS and CDR2 YYNGEE. Written as DNA, the CDR3 is TGTGCCAGCAGCGTAGGAACAACCCCTGGCTATGGCTACACCTTC. Its protein is CASSVGTTPGYGYTF.

This chain uses TRBV6-6 with TRBJ2-7, with D unclear. V was shortened by 3 bases and J by 0 bases, with 9 bases between the two germline ends. The CDR3 has 14 residues. Germline assignment: CDR1 MNHNY and CDR2 SVGAGI (reference sequence). The CDR3 sequence is CASSYRVSSYEQYF. CDR3 nucleotides: TGTGCCAGCAGTTATAGGGTGTCCTCCTACGAGCAGTACTTC.

The gene calls are TRBV29-1 and TRBJ2-1; D is undetermined. This CDR3 spans 13 amino acids. Germline values: CDR1 SQVTM, CDR2 ANQGSEA. Deletions cut 7 bases from V and 4 bases from J, with 14 bases between. The CDR3: CSGGQRLYNEQFF. The CDR3 coding sequence is TGCAGCGGGGGTCAACGTCTATACAATGAGCAGTTCTTC.